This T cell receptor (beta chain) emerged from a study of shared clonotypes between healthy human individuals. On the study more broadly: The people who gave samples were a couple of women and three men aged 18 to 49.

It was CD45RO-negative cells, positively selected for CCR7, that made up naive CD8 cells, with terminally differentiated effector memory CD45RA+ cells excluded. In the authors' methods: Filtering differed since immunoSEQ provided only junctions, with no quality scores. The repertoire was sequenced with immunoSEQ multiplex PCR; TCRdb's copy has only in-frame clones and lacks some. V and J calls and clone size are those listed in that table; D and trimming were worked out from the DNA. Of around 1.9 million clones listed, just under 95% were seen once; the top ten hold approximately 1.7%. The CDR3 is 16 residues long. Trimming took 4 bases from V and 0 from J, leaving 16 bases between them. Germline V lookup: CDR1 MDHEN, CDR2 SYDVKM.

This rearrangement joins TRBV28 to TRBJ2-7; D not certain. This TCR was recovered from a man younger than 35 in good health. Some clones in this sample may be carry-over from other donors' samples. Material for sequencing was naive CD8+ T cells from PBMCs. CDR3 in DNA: TGTGCCAGCAGTTCCCCATCCCGTACCTTCTCCTACGAGCAGTACTTC. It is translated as CASSSPSRTFSYEQYF.